This passage covers 28 T cell receptor beta chains from one sample sequenced in a study of T-cell memory formation after mild COVID-19. Using its own MiXCR run on the 5' RACE reads, TCRdb lists one record per CDR3 protein. The sample lists 85,000 to 120,000 distinct CDR3 sequences, around 11% occurring once. The source material was PBMCs or a T cell subset sorted from them (not recorded which). The receptors shown here come from an adult woman who had mild COVID-19 (a few samples of this study predate the infection). Cell type and time point are not known.

This chain connects TRBV4-1 to TRBJ2-7; D ambiguous. Trimming stripped 1 base from V and 3 bases from J, with 7 bases between. The CDR3 is made up of 13 amino acids. Germline V gene data show CDR1 as MGHRA and CDR2 as YSYEKL. The CDR3 region has the DNA TGCGCCAGCAGCCAAGTCCAGTTCTACGAGCAGTACTTC. It codes for CASSQVQFYEQYF.

The CDR3 is CASSVRAGDFYEQYF. CDR3 DNA sequence: TGTGCCAGCAGCGTAAGGGCGGGGGACTTCTACGAGCAGTACTTC. V and J are TRBV9 and TRBJ2-7; 7 bases line up with TRBD2. Germline V gene lookup returns CDR1 SGDLS and CDR2 YYNGEE. CDR3 size: 15 residues. After removal of 1 base from V and 3 bases from J, the junction contained 7 bases not matched to a gene.

Many counts were recorded for this clonotype. The chain employs TRBV7-9 and TRBJ2-3; D gene ambiguous. The length of the CDR3 is 13 residues. Per germline, CDR1 SEHNR and CDR2 FQNEAQ (reference sequence). Deletions cut 5 bases from V and 7 bases from J, with 13 bases between. As DNA, the CDR3 is TGTGCCAGCAGCCCCCCTCCCTCCCATACGCAGTATTTT. It is translated as CASSPPPSHTQYF. The full variable domain, in which reference TRBV7-9 and TRBJ2-3 provide the parts outside the CDR3, is DTGVSQNPRHKITKRGQNVTFRCDPISEHNRLYWYRQTLGQGPEFLTYFQNEAQLEKSRLLSDRFSAERPKGSFSTLEIQRTEQGDSAMYLCASSPPPSHTQYFGPGTRLTVL.

The chain uses TRBV7-9 and TRBJ2-5, with 10 bases fitting TRBD1. The V segment lost 5 bases and the J segment 4 bases; nucleotides outside the gene matches: 7. Per the germline V gene, CDR1 is SEHNR and CDR2 is FQNEAQ (reference sequence). The CDR3 is 15 residues long. The CDR3 protein is CASSLGQGERETQYF. The CDR3 DNA follows: TGTGCCAGCAGCCTCGGACAGGGGGAAAGAGAGACCCAGTACTTC.

The rearrangement uses TRBV19 and TRBJ2-3; D uncertain. The CDR3 extends over 13 amino acids. Germline loops: CDR1 LNHDA, CDR2 SQIVND (reference sequence). V lost 1 base and J 4 bases, leaving 6 bases between the germline ends. The CDR3 sequence: CASSIGGADTQYF. The CDR3 region has the DNA TGTGCCAGTAGTATAGGAGGAGCAGATACGCAGTATTTT.

This clonotype has a count of ten or more. V usage is TRBV5-1 and J usage is TRBJ1-1; 8 bases map to TRBD1. Per germline, CDR1 SGHRS and CDR2 YFSETQ. The CDR3 totals 14 residues. V lost 2 bases to trimming and J lost 6 bases; unmatched junction nucleotides: 6. The CDR3 sequence: CASSLGSGGPEAFF. The CDR3 DNA reads TGCGCCAGCAGCTTAGGGTCAGGGGGCCCTGAAGCTTTCTTT.

This clonotype came up a few times. The chain carries TRBV7-9 and TRBJ2-3, with D unclear. The V end was cut by 11 bases, the J end by 0 bases, with 12 bases between. CDR3 length: 13 residues. Germline CDR1 and CDR2: SEHNR and FQNEAQ (reference sequence). CDR3 region: CAALPSSTDTQYF. The DNA of the CDR3 is TGTGCCGCCCTTCCTTCCAGCACAGATACGCAGTATTTT.

This clonotype was detected only a few times. The chain recombines TRBV24-1 with TRBJ1-2; 7 bases agree with TRBD1. The CDR3 totals 18 residues. The germline gives CDR1 KGHDR, CDR2 SFDVKD. Losses at the gene ends were 4 bases for V and 8 bases for J; bases not matched to a gene: 21. As DNA, the CDR3 is TGTGCCACCAGTGACAGCCCCGGGGGGCTAGAGGGGGCGGAGGGCTACACCTTC. This gives the protein CATSDSPGGLEGAEGYTF.

This clonotype occurred a few times. The V and J genes are TRBV4-1 and TRBJ1-1, with D possibly TRBD1 on 5 matching bases. In germline, CDR1 is MGHRA, CDR2 YSYEKL. This CDR3 spans 13 amino acids. Trimming removed 4 bases from V and 5 bases from J, with 11 bases in between. This chain's CDR3 is CASSPFGQTEAFF. CDR3 nucleotides: TGCGCCAGCAGCCCGTTCGGACAAACTGAAGCTTTCTTT.

This clonotype was seen only a few times. The rearrangement uses TRBV6-5 and TRBJ1-5, with D possibly being TRBD1 (5 bases). The CDR3 has 16 amino acids. Deletions cut 5 bases from V and 4 bases from J, with 18 bases between. Germline V CDR1 and CDR2: MNHEY, SVGAGI. In nucleotides, the CDR3 is TGTGCCAGCAGTCGCCCCAGGGACGGGGATAATCAGCCCCAGCATTTT. It translates to CASSRPRDGDNQPQHF.

In its sample, this clonotype was seen a few times. The V call is TRBV7-9, the J call TRBJ2-1; 10 bases map to TRBD2. V lost 4 bases and J lost 6; bases outside the gene matches: 3. Germline values: CDR1 SEHNR, CDR2 FQNEAQ (reference sequence). There are 14 residues in the CDR3. The chain's CDR3 is CASSSSGGLNEQFF. CDR3 nucleotides: TGTGCCAGCAGCTCTAGCGGGGGTCTCAATGAGCAGTTCTTC.

This clonotype came up a few times. This chain joins TRBV3-1 and TRBJ2-1; D remains ambiguous. The CDR3 contains 16 residues. V lost 0 bases to trimming and J lost 5 bases, with 14 bases between them. Germline values: CDR1 LGHDT, CDR2 YNNKEL (reference sequence). CDR3 nucleotide sequence: TGTGCCAGCAGCCAAGATCGGGCTGGTTCTCACAATGAGCAGTTCTTC. It is translated as CASSQDRAGSHNEQFF.

This clonotype was found a few times. The chain combines TRBV7-9 with TRBJ2-5; D is unresolved. There are 16 residues in the CDR3. CDR1 and CDR2 from the germline V gene are SEHNR and FQNEAQ (reference sequence). With 4 bases removed from V and 2 bases from J, the gap between germline ends came to 17 bases. CDR3 sequence: CASSSQGPVGQETQYF. The CDR3 nucleotides read TGTGCCAGCAGCTCCCAAGGGCCGGTTGGGCAAGAGACCCAGTACTTC.

This clonotype was counted only a few times. V gene TRBV12-3 or TRBV12-4 combines with J gene TRBJ1-1; D is ambiguous. This CDR3 has 14 amino acids. The ends were cut back, 5 bases at V and 0 bases at J, with 10 bases in the middle. The CDR3 protein is CASSVGLMNTEAFF. CDR3 nucleotides: TGTGCCAGCAGTGTTGGACTTATGAACACTGAAGCTTTCTTT.

This clonotype has a handful of counts. The chain is built from TRBV7-9 and TRBJ2-3; TRBD2 matches at 11 bases. The CDR3 is 18 amino acids. The V segment lost 5 bases and the J segment 0 bases; nucleotides outside the gene matches: 10. CDR1 is SEHNR and CDR2 is FQNEAQ in the germline V gene (reference sequence). The CDR3 loop reads CASSPTSGSPVSTDTQYF. CDR3 DNA: TGTGCCAGCAGCCCTACTAGCGGGAGCCCCGTCAGCACAGATACGCAGTATTTT.

This clonotype was observed a handful of times. The gene calls are TRBV7-9 and TRBJ1-2, with D uncertain. Trimming took 0 bases from V and 3 from J, leaving 5 bases between them. The CDR3 is 13 amino acids. The V gene's germline CDR1 is SEHNR and CDR2 FQNEAQ (reference sequence). The CDR3 is CASSLAADYGYTF. Here the CDR3 DNA reads TGTGCCAGCAGCTTAGCGGCAGACTATGGCTACACCTTC.

This clonotype was seen a handful of times. V is TRBV12-3 or TRBV12-4 and J is TRBJ2-1, with a possible D match to TRBD2 (5 bases). The CDR3 extends over 16 amino acids. V was pared by 5 bases and J by 7 bases, with 21 bases between. CDR3 DNA sequence: TGTGCCAGCAGTCCCGAGGGAGTTGAGAAAAGGAATGAGCAGTTCTTC. Translating gives CASSPEGVEKRNEQFF.

This clonotype was picked up a small number of times. The rearrangement uses TRBV19 and TRBJ2-7, with D hard to call. Germline-derived CDR1 and CDR2 are LNHDA and SQIVND (reference sequence). CDR3 length: 14 residues. The V gene lost 5 bases and the J gene lost 5 bases, with 16 bases spanning the gap. The CDR3 region has the DNA TGTGCCAGTAGTTCCAAAATTAACTGGGACGAGCAGTACTTC. Its protein product is CASSSKINWDEQYF. Looking up the rest from reference TRBV19 and TRBJ2-7 gives the full variable domain: DGGITQSPKYLFRKEGQNVTLSCEQNLNHDAMYWYRQDPGQGLRLIYYSQIVNDFQKGDIAEGYSVSREKKESFPLTVTSAQKNPTAFYLCASSSKINWDEQYFGPGTRLTVT.

This clonotype has just a few counts. J is TRBJ2-3 and V is TRBV24-1; D possibly corresponds to TRBD2 (6 bases). There are 15 residues in the CDR3. V lost 7 bases, J lost 1 base, and 14 bases lay in between. Germline V gives CDR1 KGHDR, CDR2 SFDVKD. CDR3 region: CATSDRGSGTDTQYF. CDR3 DNA sequence: TGTGCCACCAGCGATCGGGGGTCCGGCACAGATACGCAGTATTTT.

The chain carries TRBV12-3 or TRBV12-4 and TRBJ2-2, with D unresolved. With 3 bases removed from V and 2 bases from J, the gap between germline ends came to 7 bases. This CDR3 contains 14 residues. The chain's CDR3 is CASSFVGNTGELFF. The CDR3, as DNA: TGTGCCAGCAGTTTCGTGGGCAACACCGGGGAGCTGTTTTTT.

The table lists this clonotype with a few counts. The V gene is TRBV7-2, the J gene TRBJ1-1; no reliable D call. Germline-derived CDR1 and CDR2 are SGHTA and FQGNSA. V was trimmed by 6 bases and J by 3 bases, leaving 11 bases between them. The CDR3 is 13 amino acids. This chain's CDR3 is CASRPVGYTEAFF. For the CDR3, the DNA is TGTGCCAGCAGGCCCGTAGGGTACACTGAAGCTTTCTTT.

The rearrangement joins TRBV12-3 or TRBV12-4 to TRBJ2-2; 10 bases map to TRBD2. Trimming cost V 5 bases and J 4 bases; bases outside gene matches: 10. The CDR3 has 17 amino acids. The CDR3 DNA reads as TGTGCCAGCAGTCACCTCGGGACTAGCGCGGCCACCGGGGAGCTGTTTTTT. As protein: CASSHLGTSAATGELFF.

This clonotype was seen only a few times. This chain connects TRBV7-9 to TRBJ2-1; no clear D. The CDR3 consists of 12 residues. V was pared by 6 bases and J by 9 bases, with 12 bases between. Germline CDR1 is SEHNR and CDR2 is FQNEAQ (reference sequence). This CDR3 is CASSPSAIEQFF. The CDR3 nucleotides are TGTGCCAGCAGTCCTAGTGCTATTGAGCAGTTCTTC.

V usage is TRBV7-9 and J usage is TRBJ2-5; 8 bases fit TRBD1. The CDR3 has 17 residues. The J segment lost 3 bases and the V segment lost 4 bases, leaving 13 bases of the junction unmatched. Germline V gene data show CDR1 as SEHNR and CDR2 as FQNEAQ (reference sequence). CDR3 in DNA: TGTGCCAGCAGCTCTTACGGGGGACAGGAGACGAAAGAGACCCAGTACTTC. It is translated as CASSSYGGQETKETQYF.

This clonotype was detected only a few times. This chain links TRBV6-5 with TRBJ2-1; 8 bases match TRBD2. The germline V gene has CDR1 MNHEY and CDR2 SVGAGI. CDR3 size: 14 residues. With V trimmed by 3 bases and J by 6 bases, 4 bases remained unmatched. In DNA form, the CDR3 reads TGTGCCAGCAGTTATGGACTAGCCCGCAATGAGCAGTTCTTC. Translation: CASSYGLARNEQFF.

The table lists this clonotype with a few counts. The chain joins TRBV15 to TRBJ2-1; perhaps TRBD2 as D (6 bases). Per the germline V gene, CDR1 is LNHNV and CDR2 is YYDKDF (reference sequence). Trimming removed 4 bases at V and 0 bases at J, with 13 bases between. The CDR3 loop spans 16 amino acids. Written as DNA, the CDR3 is TGTGCCACCAGCAAGTCCGGGACTTCCTCCTACAATGAGCAGTTCTTC. Its translation: CATSKSGTSSYNEQFF.

There are a few counts of this clonotype. This sequence joins TRBV5-6 and TRBJ2-2, with 12 bases that match TRBD2. Germline-derived CDR1 and CDR2 are SGHDT and YYEEEE. The CDR3 has 17 amino acids. Unmatched junction bases numbered 10, after V lost 4 bases and J lost 6 bases. The CDR3 DNA reads TGTGCCAGCAGCATACTAGCGGGAGGACCCCCCGCCGGGGAGCTGTTTTTT. Translation gives CASSILAGGPPAGELFF.

This clonotype has a handful of counts. The chain couples TRBV4-3 to TRBJ2-1; D is possibly TRBD2 (5 bases). The CDR3 has 15 residues. Germline assignment: CDR1 LGHNA and CDR2 YSLEER. V was shortened by 4 bases and J by 3 bases, with 13 bases between the two germline ends. This CDR3 is CASSLAPRGYNEQFF. In nucleotides, the CDR3 is TGCGCCAGCAGCCTCGCCCCCCGGGGCTACAATGAGCAGTTCTTC.